The 21 T cell receptor beta chains below were found in one sample sequenced in a study of T cell clonality in common variable immunodeficiency. Clones were read by immunoSEQ multiplex PCR, and TCRdb kept only the in-frame ones, dropping some. The sample shows tens of thousands of clones, none of them appearing just once. The sample taken for sequencing was peripheral blood mononuclear cells. These receptors originate from a person aged 18 to 75 in good health.

This clone was counted at least ten times. The CDR3 end is not reached by the read, which stops 3 residues before it; the germline J gene fills it in. The chain uses TRBV11-2 and TRBJ2-7; 9 bases are a match to TRBD2. The CDR3 spans 14 residues. Germline loops: CDR1 SGHAT, CDR2 FQNNGV. J lost 2 bases, V lost 4 bases, and 3 bases had no gene match. Partial CDR3 DNA: TGTGCCAGCAGCTCCCTAGCGGGGACCTACGAG. It yields the protein CASSSLAGTYE. The full-length CDR3 reads as CASSSLAGTYEQYF. The whole variable domain, remainder taken from reference TRBV11-2 and TRBJ2-7, is EAGVAQSPRYKIIEKRQSVAFWCNPISGHATLYWYQQILGQGPKLLIQFQNNGVVDDSQLPKDRFSAERLKGVDSTLKIQPAKLEDSAVYLCASSSLAGTYEQYFGPGTRLTVT.

This clone was counted at least ten times. The CDR3 end lies 3 residues beyond the end of the read and is filled in from the germline J gene. The chain carries TRBV5-1 and TRBJ2-5, with 9 bases identical to TRBD1. This CDR3 comprises 14 residues. Trimming cost V 3 bases and J 4 bases; bases outside gene matches: 4. Germline assignment: CDR1 SGHRS and CDR2 YFSETQ. Incomplete CDR3 DNA: TGCGCCAGCAGCTCTCAGACAGGGGGAGAGACC. This encodes CASSSQTGGET. The full CDR3 protein reads CASSSQTGGETQYF.

In its sample, this clone was seen many times. The read ends 3 residues early relative to the CDR3; the germline J gene fills the gap. The chain links TRBV6-1 to TRBJ2-1, with 7 bases that match TRBD2. Trimming took 1 base from V and 4 from J; bases not matched to a gene: 4. The germline V gene encodes CDR1 MNHNS and CDR2 SASEGT. This CDR3 has 15 amino acids. CDR3 protein: CASSEDASGYNEQFF. Incomplete CDR3 DNA: TGTGCCAGCAGTGAAGATGCTAGCGGTTACAATGAG.

Details on this clone: The CDR3 extends 3 residues past the end of the read, so its final part is completed from the germline J gene. This chain joins TRBV6-2 or TRBV6-3 and TRBJ1-2; D possibly corresponds to TRBD1 (6 bases). The CDR3 spans 15 residues. From germline, CDR1 is MNHEY and CDR2 SVGEGT. This CDR3 is CASSSTGFTSYDYTF. CDR3 bases read: TGTGCCAGCAGTTCTACAGGGTTCACCTCCTACGAC.

This clone turned up a few times. The CDR3 is cut off 3 residues early in the read; its end comes from the germline J gene. The rearrangement links TRBV7-9 to TRBJ1-1; D is undetermined. The germline V gene encodes CDR1 SEHNR and CDR2 FQNEAQ (reference sequence). The CDR3 is 12 amino acids. CDR3 DNA (partial): TGTGCCAGCAGCTTAGAAAGCGGTCCC. Its translation is CASSLESGP. The CDR3 in its entirety is CASSLESGPAFF.

This clone was observed at least ten times. The observed sequence ends 3 residues before the CDR3 terminus, with the missing tail filled in from the germline J gene. This sequence joins TRBV20-1 and TRBJ1-5; D gene uncertain. Germline V gives CDR1 DFQATT, CDR2 SNEGSKA (reference sequence). V lost 0 bases and J 0 bases, leaving 9 bases between the germline ends. The CDR3 loop spans 15 amino acids. This CDR3 reads CSARDRVNSNQPQHF. The sequenced CDR3 bases are TGCAGTGCTAGAGATAGGGTCAATAGCAATCAGCCC.

As for this clone: The read ends 3 residues early relative to the CDR3; the germline J gene fills the gap. The V call is TRBV13, the J call TRBJ1-4; D is unresolved. CDR3 length: 17 amino acids. CDR1 is PRHDT, CDR2 FYEKMQ, per germline (reference sequence). The sequenced CDR3 bases are TGTGCCAGCAGCCCGCCCCAAAAGAGCTCCTATAATTCACCA. Translating gives CASSPPQKSSYNSP. The entire CDR3 is CASSPPQKSSYNSPLFF.

This clone occurred many times. Read sequence stops 3 residues before the CDR3 end, and the germline J gene provides the missing end. This sequence joins TRBV19 and TRBJ2-3, with 12 bases identical to TRBD2. The CDR3 is 16 residues long. The V segment lost 5 bases and the J segment 5 bases; nucleotides outside the gene matches: 8. Germline V gene lookup returns CDR1 LNHDA and CDR2 SQIVND (reference sequence). The CDR3 sequence: CASSLNPGLAGDTQYF. The CDR3 bases that were read are TGTGCCAGTAGTCTCAACCCGGGACTAGCGGGAGATACG.

This clone showed up many times. With the read ending 3 residues before the CDR3 end, the germline J gene is used to fill in that end. The J gene is TRBJ2-3, the V gene TRBV18; D gene ambiguous. Trimming took 3 bases from V and 2 from J, leaving 3 bases between them. Germline loops: CDR1 KGHSH, CDR2 LQKENI. There are 12 residues in the CDR3. The CDR3 protein is CASSPSTDTQYF. The sequenced CDR3 bases are TGTGCCAGCTCACCCTCCACAGATACG. The complete variable domain, with remaining parts taken from reference TRBV18 and TRBJ2-3, reads NAGVMQNPRHLVRRRGQEARLRCSPMKGHSHVYWYRQLPEEGLKFMVYLQKENIIDESGMPKERFSAEFPKEGPSILRIQQVVRGDSAAYFCASSPSTDTQYFGPGTRLTVL.

Regarding this clone: The CDR3 extends 3 residues past the end of the read, so its final part is completed from the germline J gene. The V and J genes are TRBV30 and TRBJ2-1, with TRBD2 identical over 15 bases. The CDR3 is 18 residues long. J lost 3 bases, V lost 2 bases, and 8 bases had no gene match. From germline, CDR1 is GTSNPN and CDR2 SVGIG (reference sequence). The sequenced CDR3 bases are TGTGCCTGGAGTTCGGGACTAGCGGGAGGTTTGGTCTACAATGAG. Translated: CAWSSGLAGGLVYNE. The whole CDR3 sequence is CAWSSGLAGGLVYNEQFF.

This clone was observed many times. The CDR3 end falls 3 residues outside the read, so it is completed with the germline J gene. This chain connects TRBV30 to TRBJ1-4; 9 bases match TRBD1. The V segment lost 5 bases and the J segment 8 bases; nucleotides outside the gene matches: 6. The length of the CDR3 is 13 residues. Germline V gene sequence: CDR1 GTSNPN, CDR2 SVGIG (reference sequence). This CDR3 reads CAWAGTGQEKLFF. Incomplete CDR3 DNA: TGTGCCTGGGCCGGGACAGGGCAAGAAAAA.

This clone showed up many times. The read terminates 3 residues ahead of where the CDR3 ends, so the germline J gene completes it. The chain couples TRBV5-1 to TRBJ2-4; 10 bases line up with TRBD2. The CDR3 consists of 15 residues. Trimming cost V 3 bases and J 6 bases; bases outside gene matches: 6. CDR1 is SGHRS and CDR2 is YFSETQ in the germline V gene. The chain's CDR3 is CASSSLAGEGNIQYF. CDR3 bases read: TGCGCCAGCAGCTCCCTAGCGGGAGAGGGAAACATT.

The sample holds a few counts of this clone. The read halts 3 residues ahead of the CDR3 end, with the missing end drawn from the germline J gene. The chain employs TRBV5-1 and TRBJ2-3; TRBD2 agrees at 10 bases. The germline gives CDR1 SGHRS, CDR2 YFSETQ. The CDR3 contains 15 residues. CDR3 DNA, as far as it was read: TGCGCCAGCAGCTTCCTAGCGGGAGTACGAGAGACG. Encoded protein: CASSFLAGVRET. From start to end, the CDR3 is CASSFLAGVRETQYF. The entire variable domain, with the rest obtained from reference TRBV5-1 and TRBJ2-3, is as follows: KAGVTQTPRYLIKTRGQQVTLSCSPISGHRSVSWYQQTPGQGLQFLFEYFSETQRNKGNFPGRFSGRQFSNSRSEMNVSTLELGDSALYLCASSFLAGVRETQYFGPGTRLTVL.

Ten or more counts support this clone. CDR3 DNA, as far as it was read: TGTGCCAGTAGTATAAGGGCCGAGGGCGGCACAGATACG. Protein: CASSIRAEGGTDT. The entire CDR3 protein reads CASSIRAEGGTDTQYF. This sequence joins TRBV19 and TRBJ2-3, with TRBD2 as a possible D gene (5 bases). Coverage ceases 3 residues before the CDR3 finishes, and the germline J gene fills in the end. From germline, CDR1 is LNHDA and CDR2 SQIVND (reference sequence). This CDR3 has 16 amino acids. V was trimmed by 2 bases and J by 1 base, leaving 13 bases between them.

This clone was found a few times. The read ends 3 residues early relative to the CDR3; the germline J gene fills the gap. The chain joins TRBV7-2 to TRBJ2-3; D unclear. Germline V gives CDR1 SGHTA, CDR2 FQGNSA. CDR3 length: 12 amino acids. The CDR3 here is CASSYNKLAQYF. The covered CDR3 bases are TGTGCCAGCAGCTACAATAAGTTGGCG.

This clone has at least ten counts. The read ends 3 residues early relative to the CDR3; the germline J gene fills the gap. This chain connects TRBV7-3 to TRBJ1-1; unclear D gene. Between the trimmed V and J ends, which lost 5 bases and 7 bases, there was a span of 11 bases. Germline CDR1 and CDR2: SGHTA and FQGTGA. This CDR3 is built from 12 residues. The chain's CDR3 is CASSPSQVEAFF. The CDR3 bases that were read are TGTGCCAGCAGCCCATCCCAGGTTGAA.

In this sample, this clone turned up many times. The read falls 3 residues short of the CDR3 end, and the missing part is taken from the germline J gene. The chain links TRBV6-2 or TRBV6-3 to TRBJ1-1; D is undetermined. Trimming removed 2 bases at V and 4 bases at J, with 11 bases between. CDR3 size: 14 residues. Per the germline V gene, CDR1 is MNHEY and CDR2 is SVGEGT. The CDR3 sequence: CASSYAVGLTEAFF. The CDR3 bases that were read are TGTGCCAGCAGTTACGCGGTGGGTCTCACTGAA.

This clone appeared many times. The read gets to within 3 residues of the CDR3 end, and the germline J gene fills in the rest. The V gene is TRBV5-1, the J gene TRBJ1-5; D remains unclear. There are 15 residues in the CDR3. CDR1 is SGHRS and CDR2 is YFSETQ in the germline V gene. V lost 0 bases to trimming and J lost 0 bases, with 7 bases between them. Incomplete CDR3 DNA: TGCGCCAGCAGCTTGGCCCCGGGTAGCAATCAGCCC. Translated: CASSLAPGSNQP. In full, the CDR3 reads CASSLAPGSNQPQHF.

In its sample, this clone was seen many times. The CDR3 end falls 3 residues outside the read, so it is completed with the germline J gene. This chain links TRBV18 with TRBJ2-2, with D perhaps matching TRBD1 (5 bases). The germline V gene encodes CDR1 KGHSH and CDR2 LQKENI. The CDR3 consists of 17 residues. Trimming left V 3 bases short and J 3 bases short, with 17 bases between. The sequenced part of the CDR3 DNA is TGTGCCAGCTCACCCATAGGGGTACTCTCTGACACCGGGGAG. Its protein product is CASSPIGVLSDTGE. The whole CDR3 sequence reads CASSPIGVLSDTGELFF.

This clone was observed many times. The read falls 3 residues short of the CDR3 end, and the missing part is taken from the germline J gene. This sequence joins TRBV6-2 or TRBV6-3 and TRBJ2-7; 9 bases line up with TRBD1. This CDR3 spans 12 amino acids. The germline V gene encodes CDR1 MNHEY and CDR2 SVGEGT. Unmatched junction bases numbered 0, after V lost 6 bases and J lost 3 bases. The sequenced part of the CDR3 DNA is TGTGCCAGCAGGACAGGGGGCTACGAG. Protein product: CASRTGGYE. The full CDR3 is CASRTGGYEQYF.

This clone was detected many times. The read ends 3 residues shy of where the CDR3 ends; the end is completed using the germline J gene. The chain is built from TRBV5-6 and TRBJ1-2, with TRBD1 matching 9 bases. Germline CDR1 is SGHDT and CDR2 is YYEEEE. The CDR3 is 13 residues long. V was pared by 4 bases and J by 6 bases, with 4 bases of the junction left unmatched. CDR3 protein: CASSLGQGHGYTF. CDR3 bases read: TGTGCCAGCAGCCTCGGACAGGGGCATGGC.